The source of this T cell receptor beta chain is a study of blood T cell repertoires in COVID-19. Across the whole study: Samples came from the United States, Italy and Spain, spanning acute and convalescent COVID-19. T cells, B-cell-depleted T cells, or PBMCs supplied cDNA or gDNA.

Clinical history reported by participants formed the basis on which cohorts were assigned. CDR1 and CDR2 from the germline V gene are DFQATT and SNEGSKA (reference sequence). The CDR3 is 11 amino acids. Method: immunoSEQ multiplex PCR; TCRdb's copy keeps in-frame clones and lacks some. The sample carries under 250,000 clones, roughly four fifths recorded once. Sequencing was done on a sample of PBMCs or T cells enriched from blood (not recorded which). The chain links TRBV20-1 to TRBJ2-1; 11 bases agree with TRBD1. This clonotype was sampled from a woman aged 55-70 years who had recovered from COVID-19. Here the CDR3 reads CSGTGGHEQFF. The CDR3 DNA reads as TGCAGCGGGACAGGGGGGCATGAGCAGTTCTTC.